This is a list of T cell receptor beta chains from one sample in a study of beta chain features in type 1 diabetes. Some clones are missing from TCRdb's copy, which holds only in-frame ones; the method was immunoSEQ multiplex PCR. The sample has 450,000 to 550,000 clones, about 29% seen once. The sample taken for sequencing was naive CD4+ T cells from blood. The receptors here all came from a man younger than 35 in good health. Each CDR3 is given with its conserved first and last residue. The order of the fields is clone size, V gene, J gene, D gene, CDR3 length, CDR3 DNA, CDR3 protein. A D gene is named only where the DNA matches it firmly. Clone size appears in some rows only: once, few, many, or a class for an expanded clone.

.	TRBV27	TRBJ1-2	.	13	TGTGCCAGCAGTCCAGGGGAAAACTATGGCTACACCTTC	CASSPGENYGYTF
.	TRBV7-4	TRBJ1-5	TRBD1	14	TGTGCCTCGGGAGGGGGCCCCCAAAGTCAGCCCCAGCATTTT	CASGGGPQSQPQHF
few	TRBV15	TRBJ2-5	TRBD2	14	TGTGCCACCAGCAGAGATTTAGCGGGAGGGCTCCAGTACTTC	CATSRDLAGGLQYF
.	TRBV28	TRBJ2-5	TRBD2	14	TGTGCCAGCAGTTTAGCGGGAGATACGGTGACCCAGTACTTC	CASSLAGDTVTQYF
few	TRBV28	TRBJ2-3	.	15	TGTGCCAGCAGTTTTGACAGTGCTAGCACAGATACGCAGTATTTT	CASSFDSASTDTQYF
.	TRBV29-1	TRBJ1-1	.	12	TGCAGCGTTGAAGAGTCCGGGAGTGAAGCTTTCTTT	CSVEESGSEAFF
few	TRBV7-6	TRBJ2-3	TRBD1	14	TGTGCCAGCAGCCGGACAGGGGGCATAGATACGCAGTATTTT	CASSRTGGIDTQYF
.	TRBV28	TRBJ2-6	TRBD2	16	TGTGCCAGCAGCCTCCAGGGAGGGACCTGGGCCAACGTCCTGACTTTC	CASSLQGGTWANVLTF
few	TRBV7-8	TRBJ1-4	.	13	TGTGCCAGCAGTTTTGGGAGGGCAGCCAAACTGTTTTTT	CASSFGRAAKLFF
few	TRBV30	TRBJ2-1	.	11	TGTGCCTGGAGTCTCAGTAATGAGCAGTTCTTC	CAWSLSNEQFF
.	TRBV7-9	TRBJ2-3	.	14	TGTGCCAGCAGCTTAGTGCCTAGCACAGATACGCAGTATTTT	CASSLVPSTDTQYF
few	TRBV7-2	TRBJ2-1	.	15	TGTGCCAGCAGGGTTAACCCTAGCGTAGGCAATGAGCAGTTCTTC	CASRVNPSVGNEQFF
few	TRBV5-1	TRBJ2-5	.	12	TGCGCCAGCAGCTCGACCCAAGAGACCCAGTACTTC	CASSSTQETQYF
.	TRBV9	TRBJ1-4	.	14	TGTGCCAGCAGCGGCCCGCCCGATAATGAAAAACTGTTTTTT	CASSGPPDNEKLFF
.	TRBV25-1	TRBJ2-7	TRBD2	15	TGTGCCAGCAGTCTCTTTGCGGGAGGGCCGTACGAGCAGTACTTC	CASSLFAGGPYEQYF
few	TRBV4-1	TRBJ2-1	TRBD2	14	TGCGCCAGCAGCAGACTAGCGGGAGTAAGTGAGCAGTTCTTC	CASSRLAGVSEQFF
.	TRBV30	TRBJ2-3	TRBD2	14	TGTGCCTGGAGTGTTGACGGGAGGGCCGATACGCAGTATTTT	CAWSVDGRADTQYF
few	TRBV30	TRBJ2-5	.	11	TGTGCCTGGAAGGGTCGCGAGACCCAGTACTTC	CAWKGRETQYF
.	TRBV6-5	TRBJ2-3	.	14	TGTGCCAGCACTCGGTCGGAGAAGACAGATACGCAGTATTTT	CASTRSEKTDTQYF
.	TRBV29-1	TRBJ1-1	TRBD1	13	TGCAGCGCTGGGGGACAGCATTACACTGAAGCTTTCTTT	CSAGGQHYTEAFF
.	TRBV5-1	TRBJ2-7	.	15	TGCGCCAGCAGCTTGGCCCTCGGAGTTGGCTACGAGCAGTACTTC	CASSLALGVGYEQYF
.	TRBV19	TRBJ2-2	.	15	TGTGCCAGTAGTATGAATACAGCAAACACCGGGGAGCTGTTTTTT	CASSMNTANTGELFF
few	TRBV9	TRBJ2-4	.	15	TGTGCCAGCAGCGTATTGGGGGATTCCAAAAACATTCAGTACTTC	CASSVLGDSKNIQYF
few	TRBV7-2	TRBJ1-1	TRBD1	13	TGTGCCAGCAGCTTCCCGGGACAGGCAGAAGCTTTCTTT	CASSFPGQAEAFF
few	TRBV19	TRBJ2-3	TRBD1	14	TGTGCCAGCCGGGACAGGGGCACCACAGATACGCAGTATTTT	CASRDRGTTDTQYF
.	TRBV30	TRBJ2-3	TRBD2	15	TGTGCCTGGAGTGCTCCGGGAGGCCACACAGATACGCAGTATTTT	CAWSAPGGHTDTQYF
few	TRBV30	TRBJ1-2	.	12	TGTGCCTGGAGAAGGGGGACGCTCGGCTACACCTTC	CAWRRGTLGYTF
.	TRBV30	TRBJ2-5	TRBD2	16	TGTGCCTGGAGTATCGGGCGGGAGGGATTGCGAGAGACCCAGTACTTC	CAWSIGREGLRETQYF
.	TRBV10-3	TRBJ2-3	.	14	TGTGCCATCAGTGTCTCTGAGGGCACAGATACGCAGTATTTT	CAISVSEGTDTQYF
.	TRBV7-2	TRBJ2-5	TRBD1	15	TGTGCCAGCAGCGCCCAGGGACAGGGCAAAGAGACCCAGTACTTC	CASSAQGQGKETQYF
few	TRBV15	TRBJ2-7	TRBD2	16	TGTGCCACCAGCAGAGGAGGCAGCGGGAGAGTGTACGAGCAGTACTTC	CATSRGGSGRVYEQYF
.	TRBV27	TRBJ2-7	TRBD1	15	TGTGCCAGCAGCTCGCAGACAGGGGTTGACCACGAGCAGTACTTC	CASSSQTGVDHEQYF